Presented here are 19 T cell receptor beta chains from one specimen sequenced in a study of CD8 T cells in ankylosing spondylitis. MiXCR, run by TCRdb on the 5' RACE reads, gives a single entry per CDR3 protein. The table lists tens of thousands of distinct CDR3 sequences, 17% of them singletons. The sequenced sample consisted of blood. The receptors stem from a male donor with ankylosing spondylitis or in good health (not recorded which).

The chain has TRBV30 and TRBJ2-2, with D tentatively TRBD2 (6 bases). Germline values: CDR1 GTSNPN, CDR2 SVGIG (reference sequence). Trimming took 0 bases from V and 2 from J, leaving 13 bases between them. CDR3 length: 16 residues. The DNA of the CDR3 is TGTGCCTGGAGTGTACTTAGCGGAGGTAACACCGGGGAGCTGTTTTTT. It yields the protein CAWSVLSGGNTGELFF.

The genes are TRBV7-9 and TRBJ2-5, with TRBD2 matching 13 bases. V lost 6 bases to trimming and J lost 2 bases; unmatched junction nucleotides: 6. CDR1 is SEHNR, CDR2 FQNEAQ, per germline (reference sequence). The CDR3 has 16 amino acids. CDR3 sequence: CASSFTSGGVQETQYF. The CDR3 region has the DNA TGTGCCAGCAGTTTCACTAGCGGGGGGGTGCAAGAGACCCAGTACTTC.

The sample holds one count of this clonotype. The rearrangement uses TRBV10-3 and TRBJ2-2, with 9 bases fitting TRBD2. This CDR3 is built from 13 residues. CDR1 ENHRY and CDR2 SYGVKD come from the germline V gene. Unmatched junction bases numbered 3, after V lost 7 bases and J lost 6 bases. This CDR3 is CAITSGVPGELFF. The CDR3 DNA reads as TGTGCCATCACTAGCGGGGTCCCCGGGGAGCTGTTTTTT.

This clonotype was seen more than once but under ten times. The rearrangement joins TRBV5-1 to TRBJ2-5; D might be TRBD1 (7 bases). Germline values: CDR1 SGHRS, CDR2 YFSETQ. This CDR3 spans 16 amino acids. V was trimmed by 4 bases and J by 2 bases, leaving 18 bases between them. The DNA of the CDR3 is TGCGCCAGCAGCACGCGGACAGGAGGGAGGCAAGAGACCCAGTACTTC. It encodes CASSTRTGGRQETQYF.

This clonotype was observed a few times. V is TRBV21-1 and J is TRBJ2-7; TRBD1 is the table's D call, not checked against the DNA. TRBV21-1 is a recognized pseudogene. This CDR3 contains 13 residues. In DNA form, the CDR3 reads TGTGCCAGCAGCGGCGGGTCAGCGTACGAGCAGTACGTC. Residues: CASSGGSAYEQYV.

This clonotype was counted ten times or more. The gene calls are TRBV18 and TRBJ2-1, with a possible D match to TRBD2 (6 bases). Trimming took off 2 bases at V and 4 bases at J, with 12 bases between the two ends. This CDR3 is built from 15 residues. Germline CDR1 KGHSH, CDR2 LQKENI. This chain's CDR3 is CASSPGTGVYNEQFF. The DNA of the CDR3 is TGTGCCAGCTCACCAGGGACGGGGGTATACAATGAGCAGTTCTTC.

This clonotype has more than one count but fewer than ten. The CDR3 here is CASNSGRTSGIYTDTQYF. The DNA for the CDR3 is TGTGCCAGCAATAGTGGCAGAACTAGCGGCATATACACAGATACGCAGTATTTT. The chain joins TRBV2 to TRBJ2-3; 8 positions match TRBD2. This CDR3 comprises 18 residues. Trimming removed 7 bases from V and 2 bases from J; junction bases left unmatched: 17. From germline, CDR1 is SNHLY and CDR2 FYNNEI.

This clonotype was seen a few times. This chain connects TRBV18 to TRBJ1-1, with a tentative D call TRBD1 (6 bases). CDR1 and CDR2 from the germline V gene are KGHSH and LQKENI. The CDR3 totals 15 residues. The V gene lost 1 base and the J gene lost 5 bases, with 14 bases spanning the gap. The CDR3 DNA sequence: TGTGCCAGCTCACCACGACAGGATTTGGGAACTGAAGCTTTCTTT. Translating it yields CASSPRQDLGTEAFF.

V is TRBV29-1 and J is TRBJ2-3; D might be TRBD2 (6 bases). Trimming cost V 7 bases and J 0 bases, with 11 bases left between them. Germline CDR1 SQVTM, CDR2 ANQGSEA. This CDR3 comprises 13 residues. The CDR3 sequence is CSAPGESTDTQYF. CDR3 DNA: TGCAGCGCCCCGGGGGAAAGCACAGATACGCAGTATTTT.

This clonotype was seen ten or more times. This chain joins TRBV6-2 or TRBV6-3 and TRBJ2-5, with 8 bases aligning to TRBD1. The CDR3 extends over 12 amino acids. V dropped 8 bases and J dropped 7; count of bases not matched to a gene: 6. CDR1 and CDR2 from the germline V gene are MNHEY and SVGEGT. The CDR3 sequence is CASGTGPTTQYF. The CDR3 DNA follows: TGTGCCAGCGGGACAGGCCCGACGACCCAGTACTTC.

This clonotype came up many times. V usage is TRBV4-1 and J usage is TRBJ2-1; 8 bases match TRBD2. There are 15 residues in the CDR3. CDR1 MGHRA and CDR2 YSYEKL come from the germline V gene. V lost 1 base to trimming and J lost 6 bases; unmatched junction nucleotides: 5. CDR3 region: CASSQGIAGFNEQFF. The CDR3 bases are TGCGCCAGCAGCCAAGGTATAGCGGGATTCAATGAGCAGTTCTTC.

This clonotype was seen repeatedly, ten times or more. The V and J genes are TRBV4-3 and TRBJ1-2, with a tentative D call TRBD1 (5 bases). The CDR3 is made up of 15 amino acids. Germline assignment: CDR1 LGHNA and CDR2 YSLEER. V lost 0 bases and J 4 bases, leaving 12 bases between the germline ends. The CDR3 nucleotides read TGCGCCAGCAGCCAAGACCACATAGACAGCTATGGCTACACCTTC. This translates into CASSQDHIDSYGYTF.

This clonotype was counted many times. The rearrangement uses TRBV20-1 and TRBJ2-3; 12 bases are shared with TRBD1. Germline values: CDR1 DFQATT, CDR2 SNEGSKA (reference sequence). Losses at the gene ends were 3 bases for V and 6 bases for J; bases not matched to a gene: 22. CDR3 length equals 20 residues. The CDR3 is CSASPSSGTGGALGLDTQYF. The CDR3 DNA reads as TGCAGTGCTAGTCCCTCGTCCGGGACAGGGGGCGCATTGGGTCTTGATACGCAGTATTTT.

This clonotype was seen more than once but under ten times. The chain combines TRBV24-1 with TRBJ2-1; D perhaps matches TRBD1 (6 bases). CDR1 and CDR2 from the germline V gene are KGHDR and SFDVKD. The CDR3 loop spans 13 amino acids. V was trimmed by 0 bases and J by 12 bases, leaving 11 bases between them. The DNA for the CDR3 is TGTGCCACCAGTGATTTGGGGGGCGCGGTGCAGTTCTTC. As protein: CATSDLGGAVQFF.

The CDR3 nucleotides are TGTGCCAGCTGGCCAACACGCGCAGATACGCAGTATTTT. The encoded protein is CASWPTRADTQYF. The chain recombines TRBV28 with TRBJ2-3; D remains unclear. Between the trimmed V and J ends, which lost 8 bases and 4 bases, there was a span of 13 bases. This CDR3 is 13 amino acids long. Germline-derived CDR1 and CDR2 are MDHEN and SYDVKM.

This chain uses TRBV6-2 or TRBV6-3 with TRBJ2-5, with 7 bases aligning to TRBD1. V trimming: 2 bases; J trimming: 1 base; junction bases outside the gene matches: 4. In germline, CDR1 is MNHEY, CDR2 SVGEGT. There are 15 residues in the CDR3. The CDR3 DNA is TGTGCCAGCAGTTACGGGACAGCCTTCCAAGAGACCCAGTACTTC. Protein sequence: CASSYGTAFQETQYF.

This clonotype appeared a few times. The rearrangement links TRBV4-3 to TRBJ2-4; 7 bases line up with TRBD1. CDR3 length: 15 amino acids. Trimming removed 5 bases from V and 7 bases from J; junction bases left unmatched: 11. Germline V gene data show CDR1 as LGHNA and CDR2 as YSLEER. DNA of the CDR3: TGCGCCAGCAGCTATCTTACAGGGGTAGGGAACATTCAGTACTTC. Its protein is CASSYLTGVGNIQYF.

This chain connects TRBV14 to TRBJ2-6; no definite D call. Germline CDR1 and CDR2: SGHDN and FVKESK. V lost 3 bases, J lost 0 bases, and 3 bases lay in between. The CDR3 extends over 14 amino acids. In DNA form, the CDR3 reads TGTGCCAGCAGCCAGACCTCTGGGGCCAACGTCCTGACTTTC. It translates to CASSQTSGANVLTF.

This clonotype showed up many times. This CDR3 reads CSAPGGDYNEQFF. The CDR3 coding sequence is TGCAGTGCCCCCGGGGGCGACTACAATGAGCAGTTCTTC. The gene calls are TRBV20-1 and TRBJ2-1, with D perhaps being TRBD1 or TRBD2 (6 bases each). The V end lost 6 bases, the J end lost 3 bases, and 12 bases lay between the germline ends. CDR1 and CDR2 from the germline V gene are DFQATT and SNEGSKA (reference sequence). The CDR3 is 13 residues long.